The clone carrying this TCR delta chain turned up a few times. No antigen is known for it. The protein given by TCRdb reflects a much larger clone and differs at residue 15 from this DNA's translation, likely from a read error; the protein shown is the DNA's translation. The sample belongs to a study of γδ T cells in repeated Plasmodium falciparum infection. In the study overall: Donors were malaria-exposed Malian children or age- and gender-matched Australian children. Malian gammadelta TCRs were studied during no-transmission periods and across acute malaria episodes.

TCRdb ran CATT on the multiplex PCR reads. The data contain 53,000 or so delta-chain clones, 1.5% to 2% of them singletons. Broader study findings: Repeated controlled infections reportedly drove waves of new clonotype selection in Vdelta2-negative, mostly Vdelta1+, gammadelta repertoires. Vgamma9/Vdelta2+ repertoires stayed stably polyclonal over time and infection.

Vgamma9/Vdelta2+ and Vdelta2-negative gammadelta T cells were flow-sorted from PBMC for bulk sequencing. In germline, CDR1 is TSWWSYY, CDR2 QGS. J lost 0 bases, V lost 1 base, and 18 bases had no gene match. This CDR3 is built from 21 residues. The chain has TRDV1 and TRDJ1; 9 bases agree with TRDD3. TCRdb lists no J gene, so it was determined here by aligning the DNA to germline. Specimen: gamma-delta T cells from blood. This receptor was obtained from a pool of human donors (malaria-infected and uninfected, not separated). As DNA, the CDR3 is TGTGCTCTTGGGGAACCCTTCCTCCAAGTACTGGGGGAGAAGCACACCGATAAACTCATCTTT. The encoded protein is CALGEPFLQVLGEKHTDKLIF.